Given below is one T cell receptor beta chain in context. It lacks a known antigen. No per-base quality is available; no much larger clone lies one base away. This sample was taken from a study of tumor-infiltrating lymphocytes in localized non-small cell lung cancer listed by TCRdb under 2021. About the investigation overall: The cohort included patients whose samples were collected after neoadjuvant chemotherapy, as well as both smokers and never-smokers and several histologies. For a few dozen patients, immunoSEQ T-cell fraction was compared between paired tumor and uninvolved lung. The overall ICON cohort comprised 150 surgical patients with localized non-small cell lung cancer whose tumors were resected. Each patient provided resected tumor tissue plus uninvolved lung tissue from the same patient, with the uninvolved lung tissue described as non-adjacent to the tumor. Alongside flow cytometry, multiplex immunofluorescence, RNA-seq, exome sequencing and proteomics, TCR sequencing was applied to the same patients as one of several integrated assays. Broad study findings and their caveats: No association of tumor T-cell fraction from TCR sequencing with recurrence-free survival was found (p = 0.61). Since assay coverage differed from patient to patient depending on how much tissue was available, TCR sequencing was done for only a subset of the cohort. TCRbeta sequencing supported higher T cell infiltration in tumors than in uninvolved lung tissue, consistent with immunofluorescence CD3 counts. TCR-derived T-cell fraction did not differ between the flow cytometry-defined immunotypes IM1 (good prognosis) and IM2 (poor prognosis). Because different assays used different pieces of the same tissue, technical variation could not be distinguished from intratumor heterogeneity.

The first patient joined ICON in early 2016, and enrollment wrapped up when the last patient was enrolled in September 2018. From a subcohort of some 80 patients, fresh tumor and matched uninvolved tissue were collected for in-depth immune analyses, including TCR sequencing. DNA isolated from bulk tissue, without cell sorting, was used for TCR sequencing. The T-cell fraction in tumor and uninvolved lung tissue was obtained from TCR sequencing using the immunoSEQ assay. The paper's data handling went like this. For survival analysis, patients were divided into high (upper tertile) and low (lower two tertiles) T-cell fraction groups, which were compared by log-rank test. A signed-rank test was used to test differences in T-cell fraction between paired tumor and uninvolved lung samples. In its TCRdb copy, this immuneACCESS table keeps in-frame sequences only and misses some clones. Where compared with another copy, unresolved V genes explain less than half of these, and the others have no known cause. The DNA was the basis for D and trimming; V, J and clone size are from that table. The table for this sample lists about 23,000 clones; 73% of them were counted only once. The ten biggest clones cover approximately 5.8% of the sample.

CDR1 GTSNPN and CDR2 SVGIG were looked up in the germline V gene (reference sequence). V and J are truncated by 0 bases and 0 bases respectively, leaving an intervening sequence of 5 bases. The CDR3 covers 13 residues, taking in both the cysteine and the phenylalanine. This entry keeps only the CDR3 DNA: 39 bases, framed from base 1. The sequenced sample consisted of lung tumor tissue. The clonotype comes from a human donor with non-small cell lung cancer. Recombination joined TRBV30 with TRBJ1-1; the D gene identity is not certain. The nucleotide sequence reads TGTGCCTGGAGTGTAGCGGTGAACACTGAAGCTTTCTTT. This sequence encodes CAWSVAVNTEAFF.